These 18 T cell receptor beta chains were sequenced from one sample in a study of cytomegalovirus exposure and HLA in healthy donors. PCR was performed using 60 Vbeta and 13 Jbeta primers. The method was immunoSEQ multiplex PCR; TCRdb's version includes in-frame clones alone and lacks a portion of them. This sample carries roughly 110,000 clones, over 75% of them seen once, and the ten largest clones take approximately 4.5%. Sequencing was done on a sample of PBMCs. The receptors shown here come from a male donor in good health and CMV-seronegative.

This CDR3 reads CASSQGPGASYEQYF. In DNA form, the CDR3 reads TGCGCCAGCAGCCAAGGCCCAGGGGCCTCCTACGAGCAGTACTTC. V gene TRBV4-1 combines with J gene TRBJ2-7; a weak D match, TRBD1 (6 bases). Per germline, CDR1 MGHRA and CDR2 YSYEKL. The CDR3 extends over 15 amino acids. V was cut by 1 base and J by 0 bases, with 10 bases left in between.

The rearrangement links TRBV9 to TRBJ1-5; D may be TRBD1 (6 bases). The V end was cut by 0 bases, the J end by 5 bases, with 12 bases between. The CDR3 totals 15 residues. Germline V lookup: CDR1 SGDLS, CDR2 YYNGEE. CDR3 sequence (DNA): TGTGCCAGCAGCGTAGACGGGGGGCGCGATCAGCCCCAGCATTTT. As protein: CASSVDGGRDQPQHF. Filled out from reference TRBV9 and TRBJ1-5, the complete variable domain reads DSGVTQTPKHLITATGQRVTLRCSPRSGDLSVYWYQQSLDQGLQFLIQYYNGEERAKGNILERFSAQQFPDLHSELNLSSLELGDSALYFCASSVDGGRDQPQHFGDGTRLSIL.

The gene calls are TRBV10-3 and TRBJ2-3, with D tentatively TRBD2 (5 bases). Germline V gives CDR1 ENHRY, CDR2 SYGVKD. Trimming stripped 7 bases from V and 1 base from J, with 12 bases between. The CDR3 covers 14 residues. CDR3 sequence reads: CAIMAGGGTDTQYF. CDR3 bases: TGTGCCATCATGGCGGGCGGTGGCACAGATACGCAGTATTTT.

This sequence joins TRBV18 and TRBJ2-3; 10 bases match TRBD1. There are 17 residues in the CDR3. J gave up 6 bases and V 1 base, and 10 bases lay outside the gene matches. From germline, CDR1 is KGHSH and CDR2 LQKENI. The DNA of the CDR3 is TGTGCCAGCTCACCACTTAAGACAGGGGGCATGTTGGATACGCAGTATTTT. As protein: CASSPLKTGGMLDTQYF.

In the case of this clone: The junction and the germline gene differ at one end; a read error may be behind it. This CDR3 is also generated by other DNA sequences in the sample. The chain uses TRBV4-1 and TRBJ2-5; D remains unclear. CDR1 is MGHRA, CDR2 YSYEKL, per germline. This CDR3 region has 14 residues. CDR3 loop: CASSLSQHQETQYF. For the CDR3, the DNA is TGTGCCAGCAGCCTTAGCCAGCACCAAGAGACCCAGTACTTC.

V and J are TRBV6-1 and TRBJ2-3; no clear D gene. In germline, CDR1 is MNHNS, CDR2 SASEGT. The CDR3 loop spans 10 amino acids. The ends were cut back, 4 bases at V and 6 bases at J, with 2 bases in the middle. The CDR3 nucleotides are TGTGCCAGCAGTGCGGATACGCAGTATTTT. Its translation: CASSADTQYF.

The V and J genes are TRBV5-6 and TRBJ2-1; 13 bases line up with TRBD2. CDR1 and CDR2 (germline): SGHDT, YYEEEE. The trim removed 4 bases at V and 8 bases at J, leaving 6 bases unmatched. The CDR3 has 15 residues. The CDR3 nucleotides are TGTGCCAGCAGCGTACTAGCGGGAGGGCCGGATGAGCAGTTCTTC. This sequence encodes CASSVLAGGPDEQFF.

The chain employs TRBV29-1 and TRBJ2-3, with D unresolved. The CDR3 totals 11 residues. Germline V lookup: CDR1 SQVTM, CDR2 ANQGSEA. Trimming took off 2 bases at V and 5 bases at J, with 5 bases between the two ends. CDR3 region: CSVEYVDTQYF. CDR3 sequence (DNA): TGCAGCGTTGAATATGTAGATACGCAGTATTTT.

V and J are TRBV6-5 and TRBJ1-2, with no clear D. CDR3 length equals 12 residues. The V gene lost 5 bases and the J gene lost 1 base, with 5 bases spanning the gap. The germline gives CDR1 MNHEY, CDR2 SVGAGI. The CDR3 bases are TGTGCCAGCAGTCCAAATAACTATGGCTACACCTTC. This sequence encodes CASSPNNYGYTF.

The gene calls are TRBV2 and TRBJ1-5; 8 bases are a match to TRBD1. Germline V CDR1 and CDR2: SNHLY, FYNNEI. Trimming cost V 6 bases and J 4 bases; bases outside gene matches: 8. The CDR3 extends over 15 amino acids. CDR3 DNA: TGTGCCAGCAGGGTGGACAGGGTAGGGAATCAGCCCCAGCATTTT. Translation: CASRVDRVGNQPQHF.

In nucleotides, the CDR3 is TGCGCCAGCTCCGGGACTAGCGGGCCTCAGGCCGGATACGAGCAGTACTTC. This gives the protein CASSGTSGPQAGYEQYF. The rearrangement links TRBV5-1 to TRBJ2-5, with TRBD2 matching over 12 bases. The DNA end lines up better with TRBJ2-7; the J call may be wrong. This CDR3 has 17 residues. Germline V gene sequence: CDR1 SGHRS, CDR2 YFSETQ.

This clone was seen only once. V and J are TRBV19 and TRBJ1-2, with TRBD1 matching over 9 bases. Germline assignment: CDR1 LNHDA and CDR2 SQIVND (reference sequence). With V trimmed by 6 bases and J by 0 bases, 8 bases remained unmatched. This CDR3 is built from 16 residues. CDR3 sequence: CASSLWTGASNYGYTF. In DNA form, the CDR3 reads TGTGCCAGTAGCCTGTGGACAGGGGCCTCTAACTATGGCTACACCTTC.

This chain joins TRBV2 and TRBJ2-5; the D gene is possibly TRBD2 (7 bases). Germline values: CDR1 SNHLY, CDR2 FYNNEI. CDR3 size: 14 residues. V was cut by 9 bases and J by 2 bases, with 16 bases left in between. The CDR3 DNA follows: TGTGCCAGTAACAATAGGGGGGGGCAAGAGACCCAGTACTTC. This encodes CASNNRGGQETQYF.

CDR3 in DNA: TGTGCCAGCAGCTTAAGTCCCGGGACTCGAACAGATACGCAGTATTTT. Translated, it gives CASSLSPGTRTDTQYF. This sequence joins TRBV7-2 and TRBJ2-3, with D maybe TRBD2 (6 bases). The CDR3 consists of 16 residues. Trimming cost V 2 bases and J 3 bases, with 15 bases left between them. Germline values: CDR1 SGHTA, CDR2 FQGNSA.

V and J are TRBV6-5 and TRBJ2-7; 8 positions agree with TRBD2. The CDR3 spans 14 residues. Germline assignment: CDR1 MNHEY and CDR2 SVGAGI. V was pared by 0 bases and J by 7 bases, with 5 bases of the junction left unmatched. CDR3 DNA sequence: TGTGCCAGCAGTTACTCCACGGGACTAGGGGAGCAGTACTTC. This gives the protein CASSYSTGLGEQYF.

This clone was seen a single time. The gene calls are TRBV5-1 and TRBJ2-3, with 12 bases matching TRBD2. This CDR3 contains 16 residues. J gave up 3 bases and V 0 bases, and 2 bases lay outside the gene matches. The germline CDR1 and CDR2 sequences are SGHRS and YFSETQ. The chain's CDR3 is CASSLAGLAGTDTQYF. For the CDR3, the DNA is TGCGCCAGCAGCTTGGCCGGACTAGCGGGAACAGATACGCAGTATTTT.

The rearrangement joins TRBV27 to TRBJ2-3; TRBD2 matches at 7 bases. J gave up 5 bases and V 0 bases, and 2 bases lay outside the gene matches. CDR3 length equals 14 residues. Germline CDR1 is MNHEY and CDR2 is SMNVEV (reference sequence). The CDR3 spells CASSLSLAVDTQYF. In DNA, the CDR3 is TGTGCCAGCAGTTTATCGCTAGCGGTAGATACGCAGTATTTT.

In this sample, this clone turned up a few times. The chain's CDR3 is CASSGGQGRSYEQYF. The DNA of the CDR3 is TGTGCCAGCAGTGGCGGACAGGGGCGCTCCTACGAGCAGTACTTC. The J gene is TRBJ2-7, the V gene TRBV28; 9 nucleotides line up with TRBD1. The J segment lost 0 bases and the V segment lost 5 bases, leaving 5 bases of the junction unmatched. The CDR3 runs to 15 residues. CDR1 and CDR2 from the germline V gene are MDHEN and SYDVKM.